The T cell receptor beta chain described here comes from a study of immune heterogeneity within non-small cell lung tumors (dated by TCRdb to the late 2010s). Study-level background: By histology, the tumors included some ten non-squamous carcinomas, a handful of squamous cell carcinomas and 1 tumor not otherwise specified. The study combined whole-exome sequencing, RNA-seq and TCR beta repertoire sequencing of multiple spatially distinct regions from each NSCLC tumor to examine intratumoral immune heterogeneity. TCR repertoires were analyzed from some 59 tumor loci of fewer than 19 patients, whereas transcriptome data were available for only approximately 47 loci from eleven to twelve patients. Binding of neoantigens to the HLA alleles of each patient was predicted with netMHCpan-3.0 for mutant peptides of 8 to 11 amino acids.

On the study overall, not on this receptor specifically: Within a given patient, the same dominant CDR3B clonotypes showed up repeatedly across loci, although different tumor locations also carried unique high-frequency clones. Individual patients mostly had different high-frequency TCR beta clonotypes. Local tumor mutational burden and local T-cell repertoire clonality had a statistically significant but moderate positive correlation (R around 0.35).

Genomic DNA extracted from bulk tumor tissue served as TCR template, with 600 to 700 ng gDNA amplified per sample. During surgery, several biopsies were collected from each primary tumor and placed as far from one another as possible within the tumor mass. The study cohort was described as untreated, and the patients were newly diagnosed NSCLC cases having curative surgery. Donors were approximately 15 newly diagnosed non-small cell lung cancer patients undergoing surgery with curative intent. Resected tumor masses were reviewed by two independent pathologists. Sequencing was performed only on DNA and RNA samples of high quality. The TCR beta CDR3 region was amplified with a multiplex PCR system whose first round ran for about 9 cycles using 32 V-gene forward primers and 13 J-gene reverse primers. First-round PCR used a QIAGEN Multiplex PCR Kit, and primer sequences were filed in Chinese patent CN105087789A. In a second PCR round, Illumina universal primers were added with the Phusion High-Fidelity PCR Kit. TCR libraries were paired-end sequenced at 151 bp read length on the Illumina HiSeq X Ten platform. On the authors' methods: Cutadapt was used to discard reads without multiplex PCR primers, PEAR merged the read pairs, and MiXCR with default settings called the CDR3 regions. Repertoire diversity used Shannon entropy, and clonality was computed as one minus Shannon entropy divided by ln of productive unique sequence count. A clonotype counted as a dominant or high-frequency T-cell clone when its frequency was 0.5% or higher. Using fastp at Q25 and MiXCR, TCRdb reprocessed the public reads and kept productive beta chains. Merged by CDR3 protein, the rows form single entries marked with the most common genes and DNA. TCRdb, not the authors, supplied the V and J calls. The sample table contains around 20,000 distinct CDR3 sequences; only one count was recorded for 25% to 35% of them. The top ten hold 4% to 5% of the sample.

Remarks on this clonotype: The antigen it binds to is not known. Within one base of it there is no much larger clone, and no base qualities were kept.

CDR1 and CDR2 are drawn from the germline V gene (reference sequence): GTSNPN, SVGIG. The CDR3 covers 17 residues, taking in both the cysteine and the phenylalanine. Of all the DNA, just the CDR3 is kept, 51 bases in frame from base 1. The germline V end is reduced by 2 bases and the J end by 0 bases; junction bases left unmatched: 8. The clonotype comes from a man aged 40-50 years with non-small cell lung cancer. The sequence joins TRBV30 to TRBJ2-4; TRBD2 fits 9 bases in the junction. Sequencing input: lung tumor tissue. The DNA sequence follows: TGTGCCTGGAGTCATAGCGGGGGAGTGCTAGCCAAAAACATTCAGTACTTC. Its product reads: CAWSHSGGVLAKNIQYF.